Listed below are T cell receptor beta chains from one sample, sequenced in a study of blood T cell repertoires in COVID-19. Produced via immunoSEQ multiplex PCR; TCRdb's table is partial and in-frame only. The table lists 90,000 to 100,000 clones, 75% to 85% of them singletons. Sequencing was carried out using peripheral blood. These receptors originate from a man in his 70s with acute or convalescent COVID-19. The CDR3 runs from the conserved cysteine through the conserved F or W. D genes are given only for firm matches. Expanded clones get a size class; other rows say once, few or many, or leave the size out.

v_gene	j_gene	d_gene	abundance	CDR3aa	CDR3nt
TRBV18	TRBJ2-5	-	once	CASSPTWGYQETQYF	TGTGCCAGCTCACCTACGTGGGGCTACCAAGAGACCCAGTACTTC
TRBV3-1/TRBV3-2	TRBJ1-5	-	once	CASSQAVNSNQPQHF	TGTGCCAGCAGCCAAGCCGTAAATAGCAATCAGCCCCAGCATTTT
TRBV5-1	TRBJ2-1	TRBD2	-	CASSLLPAGAHNEQFF	TGCGCCAGCAGCTTGCTTCCAGCGGGAGCCCACAATGAGCAGTTCTTC
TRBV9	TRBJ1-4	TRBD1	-	CASSGGGTGNEKLFF	TGTGCCAGCAGCGGAGGGGGGACAGGGAATGAAAAACTGTTTTTT
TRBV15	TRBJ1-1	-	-	CATSRGWAGTEAFF	TGTGCCACCAGCAGAGGCTGGGCGGGCACTGAAGCTTTCTTT
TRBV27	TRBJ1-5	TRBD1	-	CASSLSGQGEGAQHF	TGTGCCAGCAGTTTATCGGGACAGGGGGAAGGAGCCCAGCATTTT
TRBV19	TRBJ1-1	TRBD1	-	CASSPDGQGRTEAFF	TGTGCCAGTAGTCCCGATGGACAGGGAAGGACTGAAGCTTTCTTT
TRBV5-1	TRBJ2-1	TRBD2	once	CASRLAGAYNEQFF	TGCGCCAGCAGGTTAGCGGGAGCCTACAATGAGCAGTTCTTC
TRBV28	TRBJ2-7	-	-	CASTLGSALEQYF	TGTGCCAGCACCCTAGGTTCGGCCCTCGAGCAGTACTTC
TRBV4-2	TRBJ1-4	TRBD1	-	CASSQTARTGTEKLFF	TGTGCCAGCAGCCAGACCGCAAGGACAGGGACTGAAAAACTGTTTTTT
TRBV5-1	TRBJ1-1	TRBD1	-	CASSLTTRGRGYTEAFF	TGCGCCAGCAGCTTGACGACCAGGGGGCGGGGGTACACTGAAGCTTTCTTT
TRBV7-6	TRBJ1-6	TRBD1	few	CASSPFGQVNSPLHF	TGTGCCAGCAGCCCGTTCGGACAGGTTAATTCACCCCTCCACTTT
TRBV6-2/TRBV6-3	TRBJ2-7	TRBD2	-	CASSYGTTFLLEQYF	TGTGCCAGCAGTTACGGGACTACTTTTCTCCTGGAGCAGTACTTC
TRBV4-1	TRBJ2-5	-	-	CASSQYWTQKETQYF	TGCGCCAGCAGCCAATACTGGACACAAAAAGAGACCCAGTACTTC
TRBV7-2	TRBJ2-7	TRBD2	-	CASSLMGSSGRYLYEQYF	TGTGCCAGCAGCTTAATGGGGTCTAGCGGGAGATATCTCTACGAGCAGTACTTC
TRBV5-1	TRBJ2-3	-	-	CASSLDQGQSQYF	TGCGCCAGCAGCTTGGATCAGGGGCAATCGCAGTATTTT
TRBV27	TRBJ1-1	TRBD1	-	CAIFDRDHTEAFF	TGTGCCATCTTTGACAGGGACCACACTGAAGCTTTCTTT
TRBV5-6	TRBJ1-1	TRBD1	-	CASSFGQGNTEAFF	TGTGCCAGCAGCTTTGGACAGGGGAACACTGAAGCTTTCTTT
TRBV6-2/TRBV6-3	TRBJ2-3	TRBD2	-	CASSYSVLAGTLSTDAQYF	TGTGCCAGCAGTTACTCGGTCCTAGCGGGAACTCTCTCCACAGATGCGCAGTATTTT
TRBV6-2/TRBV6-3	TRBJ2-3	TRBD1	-	CASSYPGQANTDTQYF	TGTGCCAGCAGTTACCCGGGACAGGCTAACACAGATACGCAGTATTTT
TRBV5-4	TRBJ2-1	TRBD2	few	CASSLEASGRNEQFF	TGTGCCAGCAGCCTTGAGGCTAGCGGGCGCAATGAGCAGTTCTTC
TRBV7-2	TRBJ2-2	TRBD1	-	CASSLGQGPPRELFF	TGTGCCAGCAGCTTAGGACAGGGCCCTCCCCGGGAGCTGTTTTTT